The 17 T cell receptor beta chains reported below all come from one sample, sequenced in a study of blood T cell repertoires in COVID-19. Repertoires were generated with immunoSEQ multiplex PCR, while TCRdb's copy carries only in-frame clones and drops some. This sample has about 190,000 clones, with about 88% found just once. Sequencing input: peripheral blood. The receptors stem from a man aged 40-49 years with active or convalescent COVID-19.

The CDR3 DNA is TGTGCCAGAAGCCAAACCTGGACAGTAAGCTACACCTTC. Its protein is CARSQTWTVSYTF. This chain joins TRBV5-3 and TRBJ1-2; the D gene is possibly TRBD1 (6 bases). TRBV5-3 is filed as an ORF, its function uncertain. Trimming removed 4 bases at V and 9 bases at J, with 16 bases between. CDR3 length: 13 amino acids.

The chain carries TRBV7-8 and TRBJ2-7; 7 bases match TRBD1. The CDR3 loop spans 14 amino acids. Germline V CDR1 and CDR2: SGHVS, FQNEAQ. Unmatched junction bases numbered 5, after V lost 3 bases and J lost 3 bases. Here the CDR3 DNA reads TGTGCCAGCAGCTTCACGGACAGGCTCTACGAGCAGTACTTC. It translates to CASSFTDRLYEQYF.

The CDR3 DNA is TGTGCCAGCAGTTTTGGACTGGCAGGGGAGAGTGGCTACACCTTC. Its translation: CASSFGLAGESGYTF. The genes are TRBV28 and TRBJ1-2; a weak D match, TRBD1 (6 bases). V was trimmed by 3 bases and J by 7 bases, leaving 18 bases between them. The CDR3 is 15 residues long. The germline CDR1 and CDR2 sequences are MDHEN and SYDVKM.

CDR3 coding DNA: TGTGCCAGCAGCTCTGACAGGCCGAACTATGGCTACACCTTC. Protein product: CASSSDRPNYGYTF. This chain connects TRBV11-3 to TRBJ1-2, with D perhaps matching TRBD1 (6 bases). The CDR3 runs to 14 residues. V was clipped by 4 bases and J by 2 bases, with 11 bases between them. Germline CDR1 and CDR2: SGHNT and YENEEA.

J is TRBJ2-7 and V is TRBV5-5, with TRBD1 matching over 10 bases. The ends lost 0 bases at V and 5 bases at J; junction bases unmatched: 8. The CDR3 has 16 residues. CDR1 and CDR2 (germline): SGHKS, YYEKEE (reference sequence). CDR3 protein: CASSLVGQGVSDEQYF. The CDR3 coding sequence is TGTGCCAGCAGCTTGGTTGGACAGGGGGTATCAGACGAGCAGTACTTC.

V gene TRBV19 combines with J gene TRBJ1-5; 11 bases agree with TRBD1. V dropped 5 bases and J dropped 1; count of bases not matched to a gene: 7. Germline values: CDR1 LNHDA, CDR2 SQIVND (reference sequence). CDR3 length: 17 residues. CDR3 protein: CASSGTGGSLSNQPQHF. In DNA, the CDR3 is TGTGCCAGTAGTGGGACAGGGGGGAGCTTAAGCAATCAGCCCCAGCATTTT.

The chain combines TRBV5-5 with TRBJ1-2; 7 nucleotides match TRBD1. The CDR3 runs to 13 residues. Per germline, CDR1 SGHKS and CDR2 YYEKEE (reference sequence). V trimming: 2 bases; J trimming: 7 bases; junction bases outside the gene matches: 5. The CDR3 nucleotides read TGTGCCAGCAGCTTATCAGGGGGGTTTGGCTACACCTTC. This translates into CASSLSGGFGYTF. The full variable domain, in which reference TRBV5-5 and TRBJ1-2 provide the parts outside the CDR3, is DAGVTQSPTHLIKTRGQQVTLRCSPISGHKSVSWYQQVLGQGPQFIFQYYEKEERGRGNFPDRFSARQFPNYSSELNVNALLLGDSALYLCASSLSGGFGYTFGSGTRLTVV.

This rearrangement joins TRBV6-2 or TRBV6-3 to TRBJ1-2; D is perhaps TRBD1 (5 bases). This CDR3 contains 14 residues. Germline assignment: CDR1 MNHEY and CDR2 SVGEGT. Trimming shortened V by 5 bases and J by 3 bases, and 13 bases separated the two germline ends. The CDR3 sequence: CASSRQFFDYGYTF. As DNA, the CDR3 is TGTGCCAGCAGTAGACAGTTTTTCGACTATGGCTACACCTTC.

The count of this clone is one. The V call is TRBV6-5, the J call TRBJ2-3, with D maybe TRBD2 (5 bases). The CDR3 is made up of 13 amino acids. Trimming shortened V by 8 bases and J by 4 bases, and 13 bases separated the two germline ends. CDR1 is MNHEY, CDR2 SVGAGI, per germline. This CDR3 is CASALLRADTQYF. The CDR3, as DNA: TGTGCCAGCGCCCTCCTGCGGGCAGATACGCAGTATTTT.

The chain combines TRBV24-1 with TRBJ1-5; 9 positions agree with TRBD1. CDR3 length: 16 amino acids. Germline V gives CDR1 KGHDR, CDR2 SFDVKD. Trimming took 4 bases from V and 0 from J; bases not matched to a gene: 3. The DNA of the CDR3 is TGTGCCACCAGTGACACGGGACAGGGTAGCAATCAGCCCCAGCATTTT. Translated: CATSDTGQGSNQPQHF.

CDR3 region: CASSRDTVNYGYTF. The CDR3 DNA reads as TGTGCCAGCAGCCGGGACACGGTAAACTATGGCTACACCTTC. The chain has TRBV7-9 and TRBJ1-2; possibly TRBD1 for D (6 bases). V lost 5 bases, J lost 2 bases, and 12 bases lay in between. CDR3 length: 14 residues. Looked up from germline, CDR1 is SEHNR and CDR2 is FQNEAQ (reference sequence).

The gene calls are TRBV28 and TRBJ2-1, with 15 bases aligning to TRBD2. V gave up 6 bases and J gave up 9 bases; unmatched junction bases: 15. The germline gives CDR1 MDHEN, CDR2 SYDVKM. This CDR3 has 18 residues. The CDR3 coding sequence is TGTGCCAGCAGCCCACCTTCGGGACTAGCGGGAGGTCGGAGTGAGCAGTTCTTC. Encoded protein: CASSPPSGLAGGRSEQFF.

This chain joins TRBV11-3 and TRBJ2-3, with D maybe TRBD2 (6 bases). The germline V gene has CDR1 SGHNT and CDR2 YENEEA. This CDR3 is 15 amino acids long. Trimming left V 1 base short and J 2 bases short, with 10 bases between. As DNA, the CDR3 is TGTGCCAGCAGCTTAGCCGGGGGAAACACAGATACGCAGTATTTT. This gives the protein CASSLAGGNTDTQYF.

A single count supports this clone. J is TRBJ1-5 and V is TRBV6-5; 7 bases line up with TRBD1. The V and J ends lost 6 bases and 0 bases, in that order; junction bases with no gene match: 5. The CDR3 sequence is 15 residues long. Per the germline V gene, CDR1 is MNHEY and CDR2 is SVGAGI. This CDR3 reads CASRPRQGSNQPQHF. In nucleotides, the CDR3 is TGTGCCAGCAGACCGAGACAGGGTAGCAATCAGCCCCAGCATTTT.

The chain joins TRBV5-1 to TRBJ1-4, with 7 bases fitting TRBD1. V was pared by 4 bases and J by 7 bases, with 10 bases of the junction left unmatched. From germline, CDR1 is SGHRS and CDR2 YFSETQ. The CDR3 has 15 amino acids. The CDR3 region is CASSQTGEAGEKLFF. The CDR3 nucleotides read TGCGCCAGCAGCCAAACAGGGGAGGCAGGTGAAAAACTGTTTTTT.

This chain uses TRBV19 with TRBJ2-7; D not resolved. The germline V gene has CDR1 LNHDA and CDR2 SQIVND (reference sequence). Trimming removed 1 base from V and 6 bases from J, with 10 bases in between. This CDR3 is 13 amino acids long. In DNA form, the CDR3 reads TGTGCCAGTAGTATAGGGCGCGGAGTCGAGCAGTACTTC. Translating gives CASSIGRGVEQYF.

This chain uses TRBV5-4 with TRBJ2-2, with TRBD2 identical over 10 bases. There are 18 residues in the CDR3. Germline-derived CDR1 and CDR2 are SGHNT and YYREEE (reference sequence). V dropped 4 bases and J dropped 4; count of bases not matched to a gene: 13. The CDR3, as DNA: TGTGCCAGCAGCGCAGGACTAGCGGTCCAACAAGGCACCGGGGAGCTGTTTTTT. It codes for CASSAGLAVQQGTGELFF.